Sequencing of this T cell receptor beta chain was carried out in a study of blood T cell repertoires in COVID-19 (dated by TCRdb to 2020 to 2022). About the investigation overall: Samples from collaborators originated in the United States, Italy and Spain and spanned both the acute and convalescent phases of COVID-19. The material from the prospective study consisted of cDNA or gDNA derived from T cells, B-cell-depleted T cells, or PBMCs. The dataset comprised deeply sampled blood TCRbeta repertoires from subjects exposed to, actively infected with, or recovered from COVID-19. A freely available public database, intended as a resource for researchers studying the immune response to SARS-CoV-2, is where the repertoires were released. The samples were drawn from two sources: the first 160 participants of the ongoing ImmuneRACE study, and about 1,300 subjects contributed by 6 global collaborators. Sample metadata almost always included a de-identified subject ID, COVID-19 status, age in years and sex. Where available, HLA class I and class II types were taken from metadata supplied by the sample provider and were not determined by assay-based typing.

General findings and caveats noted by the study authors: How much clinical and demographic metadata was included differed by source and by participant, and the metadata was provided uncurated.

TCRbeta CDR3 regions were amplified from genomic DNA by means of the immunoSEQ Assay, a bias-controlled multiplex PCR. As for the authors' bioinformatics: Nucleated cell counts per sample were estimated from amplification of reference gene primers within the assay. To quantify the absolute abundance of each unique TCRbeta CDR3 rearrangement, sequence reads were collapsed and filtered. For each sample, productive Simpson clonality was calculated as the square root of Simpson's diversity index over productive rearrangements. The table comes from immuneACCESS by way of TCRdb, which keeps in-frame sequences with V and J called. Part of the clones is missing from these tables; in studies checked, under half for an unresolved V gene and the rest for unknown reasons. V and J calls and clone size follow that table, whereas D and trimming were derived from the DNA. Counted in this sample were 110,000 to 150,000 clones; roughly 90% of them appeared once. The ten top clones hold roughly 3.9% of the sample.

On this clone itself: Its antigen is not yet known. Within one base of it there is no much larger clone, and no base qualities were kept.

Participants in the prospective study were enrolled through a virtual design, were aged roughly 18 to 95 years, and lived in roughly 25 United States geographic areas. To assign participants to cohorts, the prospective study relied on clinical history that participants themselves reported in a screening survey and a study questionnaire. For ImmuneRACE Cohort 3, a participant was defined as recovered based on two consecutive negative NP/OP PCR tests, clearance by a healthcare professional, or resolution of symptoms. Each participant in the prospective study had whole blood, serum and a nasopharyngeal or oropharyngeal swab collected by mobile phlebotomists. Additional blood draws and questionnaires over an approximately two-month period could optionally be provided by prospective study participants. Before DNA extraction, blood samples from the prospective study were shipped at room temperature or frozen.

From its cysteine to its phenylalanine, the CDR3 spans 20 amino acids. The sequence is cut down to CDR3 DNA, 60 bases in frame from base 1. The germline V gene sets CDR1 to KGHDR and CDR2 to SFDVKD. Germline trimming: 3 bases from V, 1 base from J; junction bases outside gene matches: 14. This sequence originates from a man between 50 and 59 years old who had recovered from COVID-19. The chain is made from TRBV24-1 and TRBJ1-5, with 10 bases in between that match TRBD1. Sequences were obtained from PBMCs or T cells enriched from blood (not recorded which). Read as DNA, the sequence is TGTGCCACCAGTGATGTTAGGGACAGGGGCGGCCGAAGGAGCAATCAGCCCCAGCATTTT. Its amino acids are CATSDVRDRGGRRSNQPQHF.